The rows below give T cell receptor beta chains drawn from one sample of a study of T-cell memory formation after mild COVID-19. From the 5' RACE reads, TCRdb called clonotypes with MiXCR, one entry per CDR3 protein. The sample has about 560,000 distinct CDR3 sequences, about a sixth seen once; the top ten hold around 12%. The sequencing sample was made of PBMCs or a T cell subset sorted from them (not recorded which). The receptors here all came from an adult woman who had mild COVID-19 (a few samples of this study predate the infection). Cell type and time point are not known. The CDR3 runs from the conserved cysteine through the conserved F or W. A D gene is named only where the DNA matches it firmly. Rows give clone size only sometimes, using once, few, many, or a class for an expanded clone.

D | J | size | V | CDR3 | DNA
. | TRBJ2-1 | few | TRBV19 | CASSGVRVGGNEQFF | TGTGCCAGTAGTGGAGTGCGGGTGGGGGGCAATGAGCAGTTCTTC
TRBD2 | TRBJ2-3 | . | TRBV9 | CASSVVPAGGSDTQYF | TGTGCCAGCAGCGTAGTACCCGCGGGAGGATCCGATACGCAGTATTTT
. | TRBJ1-6 | . | TRBV11-2 | CASSSGYNSPLHF | TGTGCCAGCAGCTCGGGGTATAATTCACCCCTCCACTTT
TRBD2 | TRBJ2-1 | . | TRBV6-2/TRBV6-3 | CASSYLAGVMNEQFF | TGTGCCAGCAGTTACCTAGCGGGGGTCATGAATGAGCAGTTCTTC
TRBD1 | TRBJ2-4 | few | TRBV5-1 | CASSWGQLAKNIQYF | TGCGCCAGCAGCTGGGGACAGCTAGCCAAAAACATTCAGTACTTC
TRBD2 | TRBJ2-1 | few | TRBV7-6 | CASSSRLAGGYEQFF | TGTGCCAGCAGCTCAAGACTAGCGGGCGGTTATGAGCAGTTCTTC
TRBD1 | TRBJ2-2 | . | TRBV6-5 | CASRDSTRSLVGELFF | TGTGCCAGTAGGGACAGCACCCGGTCGTTAGTCGGGGAGCTGTTTTTT
. | TRBJ2-1 | many | TRBV3-1 | CASSRLNAIQGLSNEQFF | TGTGCCAGCAGCCGACTCAACGCAATACAGGGTTTAAGCAATGAGCAGTTCTTC
. | TRBJ2-2 | . | TRBV7-2 | CASSLFSAPTGELFF | TGTGCCAGCAGCTTATTTTCCGCCCCCACCGGGGAGCTGTTTTTT
. | TRBJ1-1 | few | TRBV5-1 | CASSLDRYLNTEAFF | TGCGCCAGCAGCTTGGACAGGTACTTGAACACTGAAGCTTTCTTT
TRBD2 | TRBJ2-3 | . | TRBV11-2 | CASSFASGSTDTQYF | TGTGCCAGCAGCTTCGCTAGCGGAAGCACAGATACGCAGTATTTT
. | TRBJ1-2 | few | TRBV5-4 | CASSSGQNVNGYTF | TGTGCCAGCAGCTCAGGACAAAACGTTAATGGCTACACCTTC
. | TRBJ2-2 | . | TRBV3-1 | CASSQDRVRRNTGELFF | TGTGCCAGCAGCCAAGATCGGGTCAGGAGGAACACCGGGGAGCTGTTTTTT
. | TRBJ1-1 | few | TRBV15 | CATSRDSGAHTEAFF | TGTGCCACCAGCAGAGATTCGGGGGCGCACACTGAAGCTTTCTTT
. | TRBJ2-2 | few | TRBV7-3 | CASSALDGTGELFF | TGTGCCAGCAGCGCACTCGATGGGACCGGGGAGCTGTTTTTT
TRBD2 | TRBJ2-1 | few | TRBV27 | CASSKTSGRRNEQFF | TGTGCCAGCAGTAAGACTAGCGGTCGGAGGAATGAGCAGTTCTTC
TRBD1 | TRBJ1-5 | . | TRBV12-3/TRBV12-4 | CASSPGGVSQPQHF | TGTGCCAGCAGCCCAGGGGGAGTTAGTCAGCCCCAGCATTTT
. | TRBJ1-2 | few | TRBV5-1 | CASSLMGGENHYGYTF | TGCGCCAGCAGCTTGATGGGGGGCGAAAATCACTATGGCTACACCTTC
. | TRBJ1-1 | few | TRBV7-7 | CASSFSQNTEAFF | TGTGCTAGCAGCTTTTCTCAGAACACTGAAGCTTTCTTT
. | TRBJ1-1 | . | TRBV6-5 | CASSYSTGTEAFF | TGTGCCAGCAGTTACTCTACTGGCACTGAAGCTTTCTTT
TRBD1 | TRBJ2-7 | few | TRBV7-9 | CASSSPGQGNHEQYF | TGTGCCAGCAGCTCGCCGGGACAGGGGAACCACGAGCAGTACTTC
. | TRBJ1-6 | . | TRBV5-1 | CASSLASGSPLHF | TGCGCCAGCAGCTTGGCCTCGGGTTCACCCCTCCACTTT
TRBD2 | TRBJ2-1 | . | TRBV20-1 | CSARPPLLAKRVHEQFF | TGCAGTGCTAGACCCCCCCTACTAGCGAAGAGGGTCCATGAGCAGTTCTTC
TRBD1 | TRBJ1-2 | few | TRBV6-2/TRBV6-3 | CASSRTGLDGYTF | TGTGCCAGCAGTCGGACAGGGTTGGATGGCTACACCTTC
. | TRBJ1-5 | . | TRBV3-1 | CASSQFISNQPQHF | TGTGCCAGCAGCCAGTTCATTAGCAATCAGCCCCAGCATTTT
TRBD2 | TRBJ2-1 | . | TRBV7-9 | CASSLARGGSRNFYNEQFF | TGTGCCAGCAGCTTAGCCCGCGGGGGGAGCAGGAATTTCTACAATGAGCAGTTCTTC
. | TRBJ1-3 | . | TRBV5-4 | CASSSISGSSGNTIYF | TGTGCCAGCAGCTCTATCTCTGGATCCTCTGGAAACACCATATATTTT
TRBD2 | TRBJ2-1 | many | TRBV5-1 | CASSLVEAGGRNEQFF | TGCGCCAGCAGCTTGGTAGAAGCGGGGGGGCGGAATGAGCAGTTCTTC
TRBD1 | TRBJ1-3 | . | TRBV13 | CASSSGQNYENTIYF | TGTGCCAGCAGCTCGGGACAGAATTACGAAAACACCATATATTTT
TRBD1 | TRBJ2-7 | few | TRBV6-2/TRBV6-3 | CASSGTGSSEQYF | TGTGCCAGCAGTGGGACAGGGTCTTCCGAGCAGTACTTC
. | TRBJ2-6 | . | TRBV19 | CASSIGSGANVLTF | TGTGCCAGTAGTATCGGTTCTGGGGCCAACGTCCTGACTTTC
. | TRBJ2-2 | . | TRBV15 | CATRFNRAVSLSGELFF | TGTGCCACCAGATTCAACAGGGCAGTGTCCCTATCCGGGGAGCTGTTTTTT
. | TRBJ2-1 | . | TRBV18 | CASSLAADYNEQFF | TGTGCCAGCTCCTTAGCGGCCGACTACAATGAGCAGTTCTTC
. | TRBJ2-1 | . | TRBV7-9 | CASSFNRGLYNEQFF | TGTGCCAGCAGCTTTAATCGGGGTCTTTACAATGAGCAGTTCTTC
. | TRBJ2-7 | . | TRBV5-1 | CASSLEWQDEQYF | TGCGCCAGCAGCTTGGAGTGGCAGGACGAGCAGTACTTC
. | TRBJ2-2 | few | TRBV6-5 | CASSYGVKNTGELFF | TGTGCCAGCAGTTACGGGGTAAAGAACACCGGGGAGCTGTTTTTT
TRBD2 | TRBJ2-1 | . | TRBV11-2 | CASGAGVPYNEQFF | TGTGCCAGCGGGGCGGGGGTCCCCTACAATGAGCAGTTCTTC
. | TRBJ2-7 | once | TRBV7-9 | CASTPGDRSYEQYF | TGTGCCAGCACACCGGGCGACAGGTCCTACGAGCAGTACTTC
TRBD2 | TRBJ2-1 | few | TRBV7-2 | CASSTPTGTTWRLQFF | TGTGCCAGCAGCACCCCGACCGGGACTACCTGGAGGTTGCAGTTCTTC
TRBD2 | TRBJ2-6 | . | TRBV7-2 | CASSRLGTSGRGPGANVLTF | TGTGCCAGCAGCCGCCTCGGGACTAGCGGGAGAGGTCCTGGGGCCAACGTCCTGACTTTC